This T cell receptor (beta chain) is drawn from a study of CD8+ T cells in alopecia areata. Study-level findings and limits: Greater clonality was observed in lesional scalp samples, especially alopecia totalis/universalis, versus normal scalp.

The CDR3 spans 13 residues. Trimming left V 4 bases short and J 1 base short, with 7 bases between. The germline CDR1 and CDR2 sequences are SGHVS and FQNEAQ. Treatment indicated: oral pan-JAK inhibitor, 5-10 mg twice daily. Lesional scalp punch biopsies and peripheral blood were collected from alopecia areata patients. cDNA reverse transcribed from extracted RNA served as the sequencing template. Sequencing was performed with immunoSEQ multiplex PCR; in TCRdb, only in-frame clones are kept and a portion is missing. This repertoire shows about 220,000 clones, more than 45% found once; its top ten account for around 1.6%. This clone was seen once. Its specificity is unknown.

The rearrangement uses TRBV7-8 and TRBJ1-2; possibly TRBD1 for D (6 bases). The TCR sequence derives from a human donor with alopecia areata. The sample consisted of CD4+ T cells sorted from blood, taken at week 4, from a patient treated with tofacitinib. The CDR3 DNA sequence: TGTGCCAGCAGCTCCAGGGGTAACTATGGCTACACCTTC. It is translated as CASSSRGNYGYTF.